The sequence of this T cell receptor (gamma chain) was determined in a study of Vδ1+ human thymocytes. Regarding the study as a whole: Donors shared many TRG clonotypes but few TRD clonotypes. Highly polyclonal TRG and TRD repertoires with Gaussian CDR3 length distributions appeared in thymus. Despite high sort purity, about 20% of thymic T cell receptor delta sequences were Vdelta2.

About this clone itself: Its antigen is not known.

Extracted RNA was reverse transcribed into cDNA. CDR3 amplicons came from multiplex PCR with pooled V-gene forward and constant-region reverse primers. TCRdb called clones anew from the multiplex PCR reads with CATT. The table lists 36,000 or so gamma-chain clones, 20% of them singletons. Sorted Vdelta1+ thymocytes were about 96% to 99.6% pure. The V gene's germline CDR1 is VTNTFY and CDR2 YDVSTARD (reference sequence). This CDR3 is built from 17 residues. The J segment lost 2 bases and the V segment lost 2 bases, leaving 11 bases of the junction unmatched. Sequenced: Vdelta1+ gamma-delta thymocytes from the thymus. Subset here: FACS-sorted CD3+ TCRalphabeta- TCRVdelta1+ TCRVdelta2- thymocytes. The chain employs TRGV3 and TRGJP2. This clonotype was obtained from a girl under three years old who had congenital heart surgery. As DNA, the CDR3 is TGTGCCACCTGGGACACGTGCGGGGGAAGTAGTGATTGGATCAAGACGTTT. Translated, it gives CATWDTCGGSSDWIKTF.